A selection of T cell receptor beta chains follows, all from one sample in a study of CD8+ T cells in alopecia areata. Sequenced by immunoSEQ multiplex PCR; TCRdb stores in-frame clones only, minus some. The sample contains about 160,000 clones, about three fifths of which appear only once. This sample comprised CD4+ T cells sorted from blood, obtained at week 4, from a patient treated with tofacitinib. Every receptor here comes from a human donor with alopecia areata. Both conserved end residues are part of each CDR3. Fields, in order: CDR3 protein, CDR3 DNA, J gene, D gene, V gene, clone size. D genes are given only for firm matches. Size is stated for part of the rows, as once, few or many counts, or as a class when the clone is expanded.

CAWSSTGGHSPLHF	TGTGCCTGGAGTTCAACAGGGGGCCATTCACCCCTCCACTTT	TRBJ1-6	TRBD1	TRBV30	NA
CASSRQRNYGYTF	TGTGCCAGCAGTCGACAGAGAAACTATGGCTACACCTTC	TRBJ1-2	NA	TRBV14	few
CAWSGQTNTEAFF	TGTGCCTGGAGCGGACAGACGAACACTGAAGCTTTCTTT	TRBJ1-1	NA	TRBV30	few
CSGGTPGAGNTIYF	TGCAGCGGCGGGACGCCCGGCGCGGGAAACACCATATATTTT	TRBJ1-3	NA	TRBV29-1	NA
CASGLPQGINTGELFF	TGTGCTAGTGGTCTCCCTCAGGGAATTAACACCGGGGAGCTGTTTTTT	TRBJ2-2	NA	TRBV12-5	few
CASSLDAGELFF	TGTGCCAGCAGCCTAGACGCCGGGGAGCTGTTTTTT	TRBJ2-2	NA	TRBV7-8	once
CAWRNRDSYEQYF	TGTGCCTGGAGAAACCGGGATTCCTACGAGCAGTACTTC	TRBJ2-7	NA	TRBV30	few
CASSLATTLRYEQYF	TGCGCCAGCAGTTTAGCCACGACCCTACGCTACGAGCAGTACTTC	TRBJ2-7	NA	TRBV5-1	NA
CASSLLPWIAAGVDSPLHF	TGTGCCAGCAGTTTATTGCCATGGATTGCCGCAGGGGTCGATTCACCCCTCCACTTT	TRBJ1-6	NA	TRBV27	NA
CAWSVLAGAGGELFF	TGTGCCTGGAGTGTACTAGCGGGGGCTGGCGGGGAGCTGTTTTTT	TRBJ2-2	TRBD2	TRBV30	NA
CASSYSNRGVNQPQHF	TGTGCCAGCAGTTACTCGAACAGGGGGGTAAATCAGCCCCAGCATTTT	TRBJ1-5	TRBD1	TRBV6-6	NA
CASSQGQGAETQYF	TGTGCCAGCAGCCAAGGACAGGGCGCGGAGACCCAGTACTTC	TRBJ2-5	TRBD1	TRBV5-6	NA
CSGSTREAFF	TGCAGCGGGAGCACGAGAGAGGCTTTCTTT	TRBJ1-1	NA	TRBV29-1	NA
CSVGHQNTEAFF	TGCAGCGTTGGACACCAGAACACTGAAGCTTTCTTT	TRBJ1-1	NA	TRBV29-1	NA
CSVGENTEAFF	TGCAGCGTGGGGGAGAACACTGAAGCTTTCTTT	TRBJ1-1	NA	TRBV29-1	NA
CASSQSTGAYYEQYF	TGTGCCAGCTCTCAATCGACAGGGGCTTACTACGAGCAGTACTTC	TRBJ2-7	TRBD1	TRBV18	once
CAWSVIGTGGRYEQYF	TGTGCCTGGAGTGTAATAGGGACAGGGGGTCGATACGAGCAGTACTTC	TRBJ2-7	TRBD1	TRBV30	NA
CASRPSGQGNTGELFF	TGTGCCAGCAGGCCCTCGGGACAGGGGAACACCGGGGAGCTGTTTTTT	TRBJ2-2	TRBD1	TRBV6-6	NA
CAWSVGQGWQPQHF	TGTGCCTGGAGTGTTGGACAGGGGTGGCAGCCCCAGCATTTT	TRBJ1-5	TRBD1	TRBV30	NA
CATSRDRGQGYEQYF	TGTGCCACCAGCAGAGATAGGGGACAGGGGTACGAGCAGTACTTC	TRBJ2-7	TRBD1	TRBV15	NA
CASSVSLQGGAFF	TGTGCCAGCAGTGTAAGCCTACAGGGAGGCGCTTTCTTT	TRBJ1-1	NA	TRBV6-1	few
CASSASSPNTEAFF	TGCGCCAGCAGCGCCTCCAGTCCGAACACTGAAGCTTTCTTT	TRBJ1-1	NA	TRBV5-1	NA
CSVVGQGGGETQYF	TGCAGCGTTGTGGGTCAGGGGGGAGGAGAGACCCAGTACTTC	TRBJ2-5	NA	TRBV29-1	NA
CASSQVSPPWVGELFF	TGTGCCAGCAGCCAAGTATCTCCACCTTGGGTCGGGGAGCTGTTTTTT	TRBJ2-2	NA	TRBV14	NA
CARGGLTNTEAFF	TGTGCCAGAGGAGGGCTTACGAACACTGAAGCTTTCTTT	TRBJ1-1	NA	TRBV30	NA
CASSVVLANEQFF	TGTGCCAGCAGCGTAGTACTAGCCAATGAGCAGTTCTTC	TRBJ2-1	NA	TRBV9	NA
CSVVAGPVRTEAFF	TGCAGCGTTGTGGCAGGGCCCGTTCGGACTGAAGCTTTCTTT	TRBJ1-1	NA	TRBV29-1	NA
CASRGQGAYEQYF	TGTGCCAGCAGGGGTCAGGGGGCCTACGAGCAGTACTTC	TRBJ2-7	TRBD1	TRBV7-9	once
CASSYGSPRGEQYF	TGTGCCAGCAGTTACGGGAGCCCTCGGGGCGAGCAGTACTTC	TRBJ2-7	NA	TRBV6-5	NA
CAWSTTGFTEAFF	TGTGCCTGGAGTACTACAGGGTTCACTGAAGCTTTCTTT	TRBJ1-1	NA	TRBV30	NA
CASSKPGLAKTYNEQFF	TGTGCCAGTAGTAAACCGGGACTAGCCAAAACCTACAATGAGCAGTTCTTC	TRBJ2-1	TRBD2	TRBV19	few
CASSLVGQVYEQYF	TGCGCCAGCAGCTTGGTTGGACAGGTTTACGAGCAGTACTTC	TRBJ2-7	TRBD1	TRBV5-1	NA
CSVTGGGRSETQYF	TGCAGCGTTACCGGGGGGGGCAGGTCGGAGACCCAGTACTTC	TRBJ2-5	TRBD2	TRBV29-1	many
CASSAHFGQGRTEAFF	TGTGCCAGCAGCGCTCATTTCGGACAGGGAAGGACTGAAGCTTTCTTT	TRBJ1-1	TRBD1	TRBV9	NA
CAWSDRVTEQFF	TGTGCCTGGAGTGACAGGGTTACTGAGCAGTTCTTC	TRBJ2-1	NA	TRBV30	NA
CATVAGPSYEQYF	TGTGCCACCGTCGCGGGGCCCTCCTACGAGCAGTACTTC	TRBJ2-7	NA	TRBV10-3	NA
CSVEGTGNEKLFF	TGCAGCGTTGAAGGGACAGGGAATGAAAAACTGTTTTTT	TRBJ1-4	TRBD1	TRBV29-1	NA
CSVGLTPGTGELFF	TGCAGCGTGGGACTTACCCCGGGCACCGGGGAGCTGTTTTTT	TRBJ2-2	NA	TRBV29-1	NA